The T cell receptor (beta chain) described here comes from a study of pediatric ulcerative colitis. Study-level findings and limits: Compared with controls, ulcerative colitis showed greater blood-rectum clone sharing. Acute severe colitis showed lower rectal diversity from clonal expansions.

One to two pinch biopsies were taken from the rectum during colonoscopy. As regards this clone: The antigen is not known.

The table came from immunoSEQ multiplex PCR; TCRdb's copy has only in-frame clones and leaves some out. The sample lists fewer than 30,000 clones, 65% to 80% occurring once. This CDR3 comprises 15 residues. Deletions cut 2 bases from V and 5 bases from J, with 17 bases between. Germline CDR1 SGHDT, CDR2 YYEEEE. This receptor was obtained from a boy aged 10-17 years with severe ulcerative colitis. The chain carries TRBV5-6 and TRBJ2-7, with D perhaps matching TRBD2 (7 bases). Material for sequencing was gut tissue. The CDR3 here is CASSLEAPGGDEQYF. In nucleotides, the CDR3 is TGTGCCAGCAGCTTAGAGGCCCCGGGGGGCGACGAGCAGTACTTC.